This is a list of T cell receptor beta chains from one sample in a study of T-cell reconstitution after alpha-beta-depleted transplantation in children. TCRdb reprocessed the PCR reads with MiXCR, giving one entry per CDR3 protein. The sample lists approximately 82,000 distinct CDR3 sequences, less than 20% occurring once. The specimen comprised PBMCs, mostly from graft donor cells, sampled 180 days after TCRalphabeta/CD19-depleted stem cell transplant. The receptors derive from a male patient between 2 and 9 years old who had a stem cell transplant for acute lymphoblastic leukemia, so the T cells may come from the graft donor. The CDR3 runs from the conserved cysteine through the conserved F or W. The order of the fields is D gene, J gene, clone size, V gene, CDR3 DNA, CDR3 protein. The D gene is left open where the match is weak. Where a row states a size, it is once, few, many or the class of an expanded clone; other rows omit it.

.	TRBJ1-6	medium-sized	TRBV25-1	TGTGCCAGCAGTGACAGGGGATATAATTCACCCCTCCACTTT	CASSDRGYNSPLHF
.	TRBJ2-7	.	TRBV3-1	TGTGCCAGCAGCCTCAGGGGGGACTTTTCCCTCGAAGCCTACGAGCAGTACTTC	CASSLRGDFSLEAYEQYF
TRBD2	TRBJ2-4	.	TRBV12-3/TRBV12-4	TGTGCCAGCAGCCCGGGACTATCAAAAAACATTCAGTACTTC	CASSPGLSKNIQYF
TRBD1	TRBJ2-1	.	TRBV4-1	TGCGCCAGCAGCCACACCGGGACAGGGCTCTACAATGAGCAGTTCTTC	CASSHTGTGLYNEQFF
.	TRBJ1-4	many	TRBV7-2	TGTGCCAGCAGCTTAGGCAGGAGTGGAAAACTGTTTTTT	CASSLGRSGKLFF
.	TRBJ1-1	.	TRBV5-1	TGCGCCAGCAGTCTAGGACCGACCAAGAACACTGAAGCTTTCTTT	CASSLGPTKNTEAFF
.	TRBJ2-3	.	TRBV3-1	TGTGCCAGCAGCCAAGGGTCGCGGGGGCCCACAGATACGCAGTATTTT	CASSQGSRGPTDTQYF
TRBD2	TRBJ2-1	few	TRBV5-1	TGCGCCAGCAGCTTGGGACTAGCGGGAGCCGATGAGCAGTTCTTC	CASSLGLAGADEQFF
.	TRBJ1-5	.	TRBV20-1	TGCAGTGCCTGGGACCCTAGCAATCAGCCCCAGCATTTT	CSAWDPSNQPQHF
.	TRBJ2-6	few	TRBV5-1	TGCGCCAGCAGCGGGGCGACCTCTGGGGCCAACGTCCTGACTTTC	CASSGATSGANVLTF
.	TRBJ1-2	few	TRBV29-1	TGCAGCGTTGGAGACAGGTCCGCTAACTATGGCTACACCTTC	CSVGDRSANYGYTF
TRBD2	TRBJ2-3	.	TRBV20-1	TGCAGTGCTCCAGAGACTAGCGGGAGATCAGATACGCAGTATTTT	CSAPETSGRSDTQYF
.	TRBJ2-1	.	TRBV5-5	TGTGCCAGCAGCCCCTTGCCGGACAATGAGCAGTTCTTC	CASSPLPDNEQFF
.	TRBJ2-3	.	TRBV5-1	TGCGCCAGCAGCTTGGTTGGCGGACGGGGCACAGATACGCAGTATTTT	CASSLVGGRGTDTQYF
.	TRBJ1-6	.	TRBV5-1	TGCGCCAGCAGCTTGGGGGGAGAAACGAACTCACCCCTCCACTTT	CASSLGGETNSPLHF
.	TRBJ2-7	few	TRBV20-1	TGCAGTGCCAAGGTGGGGCAGGTCGACTCCTACGAGCAGTACTTC	CSAKVGQVDSYEQYF
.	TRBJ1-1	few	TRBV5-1	TGCGCCAGCAGCTTGGCCGCGGGGCGGGCTGAAGCTTTCTTT	CASSLAAGRAEAFF
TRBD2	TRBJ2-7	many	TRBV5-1	TGCGCCAGCAGCTCCGGACTAGCGGGGGACCTCTCCTACGAGCAGTACTTC	CASSSGLAGDLSYEQYF
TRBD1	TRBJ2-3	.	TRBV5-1	TGCGCCAGCAGCTGGTATCCGGGACAGGGAGTGGTTACGCAGTATTTT	CASSWYPGQGVVTQYF
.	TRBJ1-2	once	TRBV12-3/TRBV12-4	TGTGCCAGCAGTTTAGGGGACCGGAACTATGGCGACACCTTC	CASSLGDRNYGDTF
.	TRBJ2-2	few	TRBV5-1	TGCGCCAGCAGCTTAAAGGTCGGATACACCGGGGAGCTGTTTTTT	CASSLKVGYTGELFF
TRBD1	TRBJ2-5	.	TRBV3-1	TGTGCCAGCAGCCAGGTCCGGGACAGCCAAGAGACCCAGTACTTC	CASSQVRDSQETQYF
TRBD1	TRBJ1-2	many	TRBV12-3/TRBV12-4	TGTGCCAGCAGTTTAGCCGACAGGGGGCTAATCTATGGCTACACCTTC	CASSLADRGLIYGYTF
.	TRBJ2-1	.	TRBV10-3	TGTGCCATCAGTGCGTTTTGGGGCTCCTACAATGAGCAGTTCTTC	CAISAFWGSYNEQFF
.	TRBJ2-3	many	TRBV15	TGTGCCACCAGCAGAGATCCCTCCCAAGGTACGCAGTATTTT	CATSRDPSQGTQYF
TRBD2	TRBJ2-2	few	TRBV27	TGTGCCAGCACCCTGGGAGGGAGCGGGGAGCTGTTTTTT	CASTLGGSGELFF
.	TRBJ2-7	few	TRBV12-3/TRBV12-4	TGTGCCAGCAGTTCCCGGGGAGGAGGGTACGAGCAGTACTTC	CASSSRGGGYEQYF
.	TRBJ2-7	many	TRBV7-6	TGTGCCAGCAGCTTGGGGGGCAGAGTTGTTTACGAGCAGTACTTC	CASSLGGRVVYEQYF
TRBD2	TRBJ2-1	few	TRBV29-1	TGCAGCGTGGGACTAGCGGGGGGACTCTACAATGAGCAGTTCTTC	CSVGLAGGLYNEQFF
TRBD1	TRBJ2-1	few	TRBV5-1	TGCGCCAGCAGCTTGGGTGGGACAGGCTCCTACAATGAGCAGTTCTTC	CASSLGGTGSYNEQFF
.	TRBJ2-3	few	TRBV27	TGTGCCAGCAGGGCCACAGATACGCAGTATTTT	CASRATDTQYF
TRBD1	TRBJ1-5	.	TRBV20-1	TGCAGTGCCCGCGGGACAGGGTATCAGCCCCAGCATTTT	CSARGTGYQPQHF
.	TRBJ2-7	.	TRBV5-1	TGCGCCAGCAGCGGACCCGGGGGTTTCTCCTACGAGCAGTACTTC	CASSGPGGFSYEQYF
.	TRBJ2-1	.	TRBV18	TGTGCCAGCTCACCCGTTGAGGGTCCTGCCTACAATGAGCAGTTCTTC	CASSPVEGPAYNEQFF
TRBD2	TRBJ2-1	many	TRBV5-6	TGTGCCAGCAGCTACGGCGGGGGGGCTCGTGAGCAGTTCTTC	CASSYGGGAREQFF
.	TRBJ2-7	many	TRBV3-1	TGTGCCAGCAGCTCTCTCGGGGTATACGAGCAGTACTTC	CASSSLGVYEQYF
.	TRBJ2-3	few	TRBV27	TGTGCCAGCAGTCATTCAGCCACGGTGGTAGATACGCAGTATTTT	CASSHSATVVDTQYF
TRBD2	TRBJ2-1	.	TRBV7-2	TGTGCCAGCAGCTTAGCGGGGGGGATATACAATGAGCAGTTCTTC	CASSLAGGIYNEQFF
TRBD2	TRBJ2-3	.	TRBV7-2	TGTGCCAGCAGACGGGGGGGCCCCGGGGATACGCAGTATTTT	CASRRGGPGDTQYF